The T cell receptor beta chain described here comes from a study of T cell changes during pregnancy in multiple sclerosis. Measured with immunoSEQ multiplex PCR; TCRdb has only the in-frame clones, and not every one. The sample contains 70,000 to 95,000 clones, approximately 92% of which appear only once. Germline lookup yields CDR1 MRHNA and CDR2 SNTAGT. V was cut by 2 bases and J by 2 bases, with 11 bases left in between. The CDR3 runs 15 residues. The V call is TRBV6-4, the J call TRBJ2-3; maybe TRBD2 (6 bases). The source is a female donor in good health, enrolled as a control in a pregnancy study. Sequenced material: peripheral blood, taken in the second trimester of pregnancy. DNA of the CDR3: TGTGCCAGCAGTGACACCCGGGACTCCACAGATACGCAGTATTTT. Encoded protein: CASSDTRDSTDTQYF.